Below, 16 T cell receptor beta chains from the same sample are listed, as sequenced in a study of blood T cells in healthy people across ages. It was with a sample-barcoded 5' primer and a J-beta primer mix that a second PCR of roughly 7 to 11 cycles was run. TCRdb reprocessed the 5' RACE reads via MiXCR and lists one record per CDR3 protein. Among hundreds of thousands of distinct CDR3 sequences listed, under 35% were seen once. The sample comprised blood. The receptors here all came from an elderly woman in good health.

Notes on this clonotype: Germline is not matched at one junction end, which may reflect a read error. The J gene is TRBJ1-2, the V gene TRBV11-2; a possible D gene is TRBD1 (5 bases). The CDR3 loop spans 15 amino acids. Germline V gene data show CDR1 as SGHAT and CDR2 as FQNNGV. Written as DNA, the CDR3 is TGTGCCAGCAGCCCGGGCGGGGGGAAATCTTATGACTACACCTTC. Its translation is CASSPGGGKSYDYTF.

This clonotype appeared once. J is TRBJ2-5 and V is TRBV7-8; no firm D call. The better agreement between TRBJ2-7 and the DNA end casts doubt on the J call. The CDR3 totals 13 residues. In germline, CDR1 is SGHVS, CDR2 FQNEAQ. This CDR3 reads CASSRRSSGEQYF. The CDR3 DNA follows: TGTGCCAGCAGCCGGCGGAGTTCGGGCGAGCAGTACTTC.

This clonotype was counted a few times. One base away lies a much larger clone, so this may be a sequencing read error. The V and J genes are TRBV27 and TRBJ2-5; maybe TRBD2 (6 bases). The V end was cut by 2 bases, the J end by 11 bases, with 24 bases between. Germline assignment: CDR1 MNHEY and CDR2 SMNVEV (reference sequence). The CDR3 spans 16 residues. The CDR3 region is CASSLRRDLPYNEQYF. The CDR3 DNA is TGTGCCAGCAGTTTACGGAGGGACCTTCCTTACAATGAGCAGTACTTC.

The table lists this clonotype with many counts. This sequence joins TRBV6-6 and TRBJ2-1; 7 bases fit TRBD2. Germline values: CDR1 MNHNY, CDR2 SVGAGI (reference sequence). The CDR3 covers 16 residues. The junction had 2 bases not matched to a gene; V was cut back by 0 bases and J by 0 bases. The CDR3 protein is CASSYSRGSSYNEQFF. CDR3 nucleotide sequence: TGTGCCAGCAGTTACTCGCGGGGGAGCTCCTACAATGAGCAGTTCTTC.

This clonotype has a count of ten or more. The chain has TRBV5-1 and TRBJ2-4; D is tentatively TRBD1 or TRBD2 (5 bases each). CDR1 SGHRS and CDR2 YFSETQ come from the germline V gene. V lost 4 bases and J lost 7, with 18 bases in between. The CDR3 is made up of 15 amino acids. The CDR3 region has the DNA TGCGCCAGCAGCCCTCCCCTAATGGGGGAGAACATTCAGTACTTC. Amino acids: CASSPPLMGENIQYF. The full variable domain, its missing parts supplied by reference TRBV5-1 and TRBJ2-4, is KAGVTQTPRYLIKTRGQQVTLSCSPISGHRSVSWYQQTPGQGLQFLFEYFSETQRNKGNFPGRFSGRQFSNSRSEMNVSTLELGDSALYLCASSPPLMGENIQYFGAGTRLSVL.

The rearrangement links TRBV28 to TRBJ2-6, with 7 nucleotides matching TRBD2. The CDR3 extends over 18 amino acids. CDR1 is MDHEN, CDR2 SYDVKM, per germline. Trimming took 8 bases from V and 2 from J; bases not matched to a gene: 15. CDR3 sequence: CASLGRDLLPTGANVLTF. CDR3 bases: TGTGCCAGCCTGGGGAGGGACCTACTCCCAACTGGGGCCAACGTCCTGACTTTC.

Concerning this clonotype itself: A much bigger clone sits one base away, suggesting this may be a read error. CDR3 sequence reads: CAGSYSGQGFGGTDTQYF. The CDR3 DNA follows: TGTGCCGGCAGTTACTCCGGACAGGGCTTTGGGGGCACAGATACGCAGTATTTT. V and J are TRBV6-5 and TRBJ2-3; 8 nucleotides agree with TRBD1. The CDR3 runs 18 residues. The germline V gene has CDR1 MNHEY and CDR2 SVGAGI.

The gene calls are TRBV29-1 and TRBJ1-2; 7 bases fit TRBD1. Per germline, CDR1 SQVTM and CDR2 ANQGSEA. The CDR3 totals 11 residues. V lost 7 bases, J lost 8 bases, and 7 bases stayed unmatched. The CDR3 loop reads CSAGQTEGYTF. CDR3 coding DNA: TGCAGCGCGGGACAGACGGAGGGCTACACCTTC.

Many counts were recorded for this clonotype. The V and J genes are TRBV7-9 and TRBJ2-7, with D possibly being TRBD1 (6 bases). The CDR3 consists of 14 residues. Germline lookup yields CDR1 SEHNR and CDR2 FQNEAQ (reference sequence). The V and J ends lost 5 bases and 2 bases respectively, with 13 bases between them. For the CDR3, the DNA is TGTGCCAGCAGCCCGAGGCGACAGGCCTACGAGCAGTACTTC. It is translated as CASSPRRQAYEQYF.

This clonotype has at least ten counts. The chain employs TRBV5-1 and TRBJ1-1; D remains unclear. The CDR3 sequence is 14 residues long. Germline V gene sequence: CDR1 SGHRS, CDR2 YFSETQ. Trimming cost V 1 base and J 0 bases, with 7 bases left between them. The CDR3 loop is CASSLQAVNTEAFF. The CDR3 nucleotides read TGCGCCAGCAGCTTGCAGGCCGTGAACACTGAAGCTTTCTTT. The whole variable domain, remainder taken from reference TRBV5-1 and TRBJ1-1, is KAGVTQTPRYLIKTRGQQVTLSCSPISGHRSVSWYQQTPGQGLQFLFEYFSETQRNKGNFPGRFSGRQFSNSRSEMNVSTLELGDSALYLCASSLQAVNTEAFFGQGTRLTVV.

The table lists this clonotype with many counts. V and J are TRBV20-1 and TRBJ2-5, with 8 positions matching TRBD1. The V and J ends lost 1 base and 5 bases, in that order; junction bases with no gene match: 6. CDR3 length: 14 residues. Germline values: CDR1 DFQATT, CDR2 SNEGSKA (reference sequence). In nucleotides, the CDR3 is TGCAGTGCTAGAGCCCGGACAGGGTGGGAGACCCAGTACTTC. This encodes CSARARTGWETQYF.

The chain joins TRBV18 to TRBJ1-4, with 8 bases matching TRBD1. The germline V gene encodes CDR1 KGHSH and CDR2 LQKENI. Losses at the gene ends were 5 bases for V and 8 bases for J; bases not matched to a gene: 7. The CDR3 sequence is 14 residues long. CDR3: CASSSRGPGEKLFF. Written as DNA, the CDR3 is TGTGCCAGCTCATCCAGGGGGCCTGGAGAAAAACTGTTTTTT. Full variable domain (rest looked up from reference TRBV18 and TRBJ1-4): NAGVMQNPRHLVRRRGQEARLRCSPMKGHSHVYWYRQLPEEGLKFMVYLQKENIIDESGMPKERFSAEFPKEGPSILRIQQVVRGDSAAYFCASSSRGPGEKLFFGSGTQLSVL.

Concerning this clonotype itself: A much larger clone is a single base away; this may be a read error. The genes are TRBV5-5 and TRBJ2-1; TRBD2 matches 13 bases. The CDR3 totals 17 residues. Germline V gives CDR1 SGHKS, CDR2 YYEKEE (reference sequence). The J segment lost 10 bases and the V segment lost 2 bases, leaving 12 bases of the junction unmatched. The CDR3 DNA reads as TGTGCCAGCAGCTTACCCAGACTAGCGGGGGGCCGCTACGAGCAGTTCTTC. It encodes CASSLPRLAGGRYEQFF.

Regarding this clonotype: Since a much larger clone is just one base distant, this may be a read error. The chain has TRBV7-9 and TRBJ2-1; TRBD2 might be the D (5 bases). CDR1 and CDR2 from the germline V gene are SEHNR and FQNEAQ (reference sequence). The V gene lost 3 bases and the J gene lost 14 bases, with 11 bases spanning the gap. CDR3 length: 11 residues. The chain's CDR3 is CASSLYWGEFF. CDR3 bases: TGTGCCAGCAGCTTGTACTGGGGAGAGTTCTTC. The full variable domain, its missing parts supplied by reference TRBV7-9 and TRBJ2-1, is DTGVSQNPRHKITKRGQNVTFRCDPISEHNRLYWYRQTLGQGPEFLTYFQNEAQLEKSRLLSDRFSAERPKGSFSTLEIQRTEQGDSAMYLCASSLYWGEFFGPGTRLTVL.

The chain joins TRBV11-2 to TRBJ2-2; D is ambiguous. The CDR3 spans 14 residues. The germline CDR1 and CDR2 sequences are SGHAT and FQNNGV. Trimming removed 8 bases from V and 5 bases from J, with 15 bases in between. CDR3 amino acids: CASSVAGRTGELFF. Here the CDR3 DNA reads TGTGCCAGCTCCGTGGCAGGACGGACCGGGGAGCTGTTTTTT.

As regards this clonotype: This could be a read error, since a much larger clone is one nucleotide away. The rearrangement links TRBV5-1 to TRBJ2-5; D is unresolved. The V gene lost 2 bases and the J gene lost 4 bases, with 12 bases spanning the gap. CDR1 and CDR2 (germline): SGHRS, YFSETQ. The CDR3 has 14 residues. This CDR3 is CASSFGRTVETQYF. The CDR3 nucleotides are TGCGCCAGCAGCTTCGGTCGCACTGTAGAGACCCAGTACTTC. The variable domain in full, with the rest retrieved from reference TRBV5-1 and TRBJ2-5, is KAGVTQTPRYLIKTRGQQVTLSCSPISGHRSVSWYQQTPGQGLQFLFEYFSETQRNKGNFPGRFSGRQFSNSRSEMNVSTLELGDSALYLCASSFGRTVETQYFGPGTRLLVL.